A selection of T cell receptor beta chains follows, all from one sample in a study of blood T cell repertoires in COVID-19. Using immunoSEQ multiplex PCR, the repertoire was profiled, and TCRdb retains in-frame clones only, with some absent. Seen here are 200,000 to 300,000 clones, roughly 81% observed once, and the top ten hold 7.5%. The material sequenced was peripheral blood. Every receptor here comes from a woman aged 80 or over with COVID-19, enrolled during active disease. CDR3s include the opening cysteine and the closing phenylalanine or tryptophan. A D gene is named only where the DNA matches it firmly. A clone size is listed for some rows: how often the clone was seen (once, few, many), or a class if it is expanded.

.	TRBV15	TRBJ1-5	.	CATAGDGNQPQHF	TGTGCCACCGCGGGGGACGGCAATCAGCCCCAGCATTTT
.	TRBV15	TRBJ2-1	.	CATSRVPGEQFF	TGTGCCACCAGCAGAGTTCCGGGAGAGCAGTTCTTC
TRBD2	TRBV7-3	TRBJ2-7	once	CASSSSGGLEQYF	TGTGCCAGCAGCTCGAGCGGGGGCCTCGAGCAGTACTTC
.	TRBV5-1	TRBJ1-5	.	CASSLEGAGHQPQHF	TGCGCCAGCAGCTTGGAAGGGGCAGGGCATCAGCCCCAGCATTTT